This T cell receptor beta chain was documented in a study of T cells expressing NK-cell markers. Study summary: In sorted CD3+CD56+NKG2C+, CD3+CD56+NKG2C- and CD3+CD56-NKG2C+ T cells, TCR beta repertoires were obtained. HCMV seropositivity marked most of the eight sequenced donors; one was seronegative.

In the case of this clonotype: What it binds is unknown.

Study-wide findings and caveats: Dominant NKG2C+ clonotypes in roughly 6 donors made up about 1.0-7.0% of CD8+ T cells.

TCRdb re-called the 5' RACE reads and catalogs CDR3 proteins one per entry, DNA excluded. The specimen's table records about 380,000 distinct CDR3 sequences. The TCR sequence derives from a man aged 18-69 years in good health. Source material: blood T cells: a sorted CD56 or NKG2C T cell subset, CD4+ or CD8+ T cells, or bulk PBMC T cells (not recorded which).

CDR3 loop: CASSGQTYSNQPQHF. V usage is TRBV6-1 and J usage is TRBJ1-5; TCRdb returns TRBD1, unconfirmable since there is no DNA. This CDR3 is 15 amino acids long. The germline V gene encodes CDR1 MNHNS and CDR2 SASEGT.